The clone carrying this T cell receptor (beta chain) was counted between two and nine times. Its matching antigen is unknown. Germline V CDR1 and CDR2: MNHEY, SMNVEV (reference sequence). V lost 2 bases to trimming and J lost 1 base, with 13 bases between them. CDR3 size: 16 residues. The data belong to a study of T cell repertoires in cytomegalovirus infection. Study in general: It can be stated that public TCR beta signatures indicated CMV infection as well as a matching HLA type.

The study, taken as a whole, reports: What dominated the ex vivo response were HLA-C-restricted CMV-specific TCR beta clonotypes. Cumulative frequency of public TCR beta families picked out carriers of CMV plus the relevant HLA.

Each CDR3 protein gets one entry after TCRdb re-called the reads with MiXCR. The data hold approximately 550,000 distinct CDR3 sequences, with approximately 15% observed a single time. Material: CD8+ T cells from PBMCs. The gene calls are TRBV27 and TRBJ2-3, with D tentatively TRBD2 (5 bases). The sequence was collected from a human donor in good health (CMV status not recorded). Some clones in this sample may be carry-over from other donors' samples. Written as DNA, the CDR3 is TGTGCCAGCAGTTTAAGGCGGACGAGGGGCACAGATACGCAGTATTTT. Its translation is CASSLRRTRGTDTQYF.